This is a list of T cell receptor beta chains from one sample in a study of PD-1 blockade in mismatch repair-deficient tumors. Clones were sequenced by immunoSEQ multiplex PCR, and TCRdb holds only the in-frame ones, with some missing. Of some 66,000 clones in the sample, roughly 88% were seen once. The specimen comprised peripheral blood, sampled 52 weeks after starting pembrolizumab. The source of these receptors is an adult with mismatch repair-deficient cancer. CDR3s include the opening cysteine and the closing phenylalanine or tryptophan. Fields, in order: D gene, J gene, V gene, clone size, CDR3 protein, CDR3 DNA. The D gene is left open where the match is weak. Clone sizes are given selectively: once, few, many, or a class where the clone is expanded.

D gene: -; J gene: TRBJ2-1; V gene: TRBV30; clone size: -; CDR3 protein: CAWSVSDGHPIHNEQFF; CDR3 DNA: TGTGCCTGGAGTGTATCCGATGGCCACCCCATCCACAATGAGCAGTTCTTC
D gene: -; J gene: TRBJ2-5; V gene: TRBV7-9; clone size: -; CDR3 protein: CASSFSGYPVQETQYF; CDR3 DNA: TGTGCCAGCAGCTTTTCGGGGTACCCGGTCCAAGAGACCCAGTACTTC
D gene: TRBD2; J gene: TRBJ2-1; V gene: TRBV5-1; clone size: -; CDR3 protein: CASSLRLAGRNEQFF; CDR3 DNA: TGCGCCAGCAGCTTGAGGCTAGCGGGACGGAATGAGCAGTTCTTC
D gene: -; J gene: TRBJ1-4; V gene: TRBV11-2; clone size: -; CDR3 protein: CASSEWNSLPNEKLFF; CDR3 DNA: TGTGCCAGCAGCGAATGGAACTCGCTACCTAATGAAAAACTGTTTTTT
D gene: TRBD1; J gene: TRBJ2-1; V gene: TRBV4-3; clone size: -; CDR3 protein: CASSQVYPGQANNEQFF; CDR3 DNA: TGCGCCAGCAGCCAAGTTTATCCGGGACAGGCGAACAATGAGCAGTTCTTC
D gene: TRBD2; J gene: TRBJ2-3; V gene: TRBV5-6; clone size: -; CDR3 protein: CASSRQLADTQYF; CDR3 DNA: TGTGCCAGCAGCCGACAACTAGCGGATACGCAGTATTTT
D gene: TRBD1; J gene: TRBJ2-7; V gene: TRBV10-1; clone size: -; CDR3 protein: CASSGDSEQYF; CDR3 DNA: TGCGCCAGCAGCGGGGACAGCGAGCAGTACTTC
D gene: TRBD1; J gene: TRBJ2-7; V gene: TRBV11-3; clone size: -; CDR3 protein: CASSPAGNGQGAWEQYF; CDR3 DNA: TGTGCCAGCAGCCCCGCGGGCAACGGACAGGGGGCGTGGGAGCAGTACTTC
D gene: -; J gene: TRBJ2-7; V gene: TRBV5-8; clone size: -; CDR3 protein: CASSQKRDPYEQYF; CDR3 DNA: TGTGCCAGCAGCCAAAAACGGGACCCCTACGAGCAGTACTTC
D gene: -; J gene: TRBJ2-7; V gene: TRBV6-6; clone size: -; CDR3 protein: CASSVSRVGAYEQYF; CDR3 DNA: TGTGCCAGCAGTGTCTCCCGGGTTGGCGCCTACGAGCAGTACTTC
D gene: TRBD1; J gene: TRBJ2-7; V gene: TRBV29-1; clone size: -; CDR3 protein: CSVEPTGTGEPDEQYF; CDR3 DNA: TGCAGCGTTGAACCAACCGGGACAGGGGAGCCGGACGAGCAGTACTTC
D gene: -; J gene: TRBJ2-5; V gene: TRBV10-3; clone size: -; CDR3 protein: CAISDRAIETQYF; CDR3 DNA: TGTGCCATCAGTGATCGGGCTATAGAGACCCAGTACTTC
D gene: TRBD2; J gene: TRBJ2-1; V gene: TRBV10-3; clone size: -; CDR3 protein: CAISELAGGGGNEQFF; CDR3 DNA: TGTGCCATCAGTGAACTGGCGGGAGGGGGGGGCAATGAGCAGTTCTTC
D gene: TRBD1; J gene: TRBJ2-7; V gene: TRBV4-1; clone size: -; CDR3 protein: CASSQPDRVYEQYF; CDR3 DNA: TGCGCCAGCAGCCAACCGGACAGGGTCTACGAGCAGTACTTC
D gene: -; J gene: TRBJ2-1; V gene: TRBV10-3; clone size: once; CDR3 protein: CAISAFLGVYNEQFF; CDR3 DNA: TGTGCCATCAGTGCCTTTCTTGGAGTCTACAATGAGCAGTTCTTC
D gene: TRBD1; J gene: TRBJ1-2; V gene: TRBV19; clone size: -; CDR3 protein: CASSVQGNYGYTF; CDR3 DNA: TGTGCCAGTAGCGTACAGGGGAACTATGGCTACACCTTC
D gene: -; J gene: TRBJ2-5; V gene: TRBV4-3; clone size: -; CDR3 protein: CASSQTGGVQETQYF; CDR3 DNA: TGCGCCAGCAGCCAAACTGGGGGCGTCCAAGAGACCCAGTACTTC
D gene: -; J gene: TRBJ2-7; V gene: TRBV29-1; clone size: -; CDR3 protein: CSVEVSDERYEQYF; CDR3 DNA: TGCAGCGTTGAAGTTAGCGATGAGAGGTACGAGCAGTACTTC